This is a list of T cell receptor beta chains from one sample in a study of blood T cell repertoires in COVID-19. Method: immunoSEQ multiplex PCR; TCRdb's copy keeps in-frame clones and lacks some. The sample holds 350,000 to 400,000 clones, 88% seen once. Sequencing used PBMCs or T cells enriched from blood (not recorded which). Receptors were obtained from a young woman with acute COVID-19. Both conserved end residues are part of each CDR3. A D gene is named only where the DNA matches it firmly.

>TRBJ2-1|TRBV7-9|TRBD2
CASSPPSGGAFHNEQFF
TGTGCCAGCAGCCCACCTAGCGGGGGGGCTTTTCACAATGAGCAGTTCTTC
>TRBJ2-1|TRBV7-8|NA
CASSLTDSYNEQFF
TGTGCCAGCAGCTTGACTGACTCCTACAATGAGCAGTTCTTC
>TRBJ2-1|TRBV11-2|TRBD2
CASSLLAGAYNEQFF
TGTGCCAGCAGCTTACTAGCGGGGGCTTACAATGAGCAGTTCTTC
>TRBJ2-7|TRBV27|TRBD2
CASTSRGTSNEQYF
TGTGCCAGCACCTCCCGCGGGACTAGTAACGAGCAGTACTTC
>TRBJ1-3|TRBV21-1|NA
CASRERGRTRFRNTIYF
TGTGCCAGCAGAGAAAGGGGGAGAACTCGTTTTCGAAACACCATATATTTT
>TRBJ1-2|TRBV13|TRBD1
CASRPKGAAGNGYTF
TGTGCCAGCAGACCAAAGGGGGCGGCTGGGAATGGCTACACCTTC
>TRBJ1-2|TRBV21-1|NA
CASSKKGTHGYTF
TGTGCCAGCAGCAAAAAGGGGACACATGGCTACACCTTC
>TRBJ2-3|TRBV2|NA
CASSEVGAGDTQYF
TGTGCCAGCAGTGAAGTTGGGGCAGGAGATACGCAGTATTTT
>TRBJ1-3|TRBV19|NA
CASSLGVRNTIYF
TGTGCCAGTAGCCTCGGAGTCAGAAACACCATATATTTT
>TRBJ1-1|TRBV11-2|TRBD1
CASSLGRWTGVNTEAFF
TGTGCCAGCAGCTTAGGGCGTTGGACAGGAGTAAACACTGAAGCTTTCTTT
>TRBJ1-2|TRBV27|NA
CASSTQTGAGGYTF
TGTGCCAGCAGTACCCAAACAGGAGCGGGGGGCTACACCTTC
>TRBJ1-3|TRBV6-6|TRBD1
CASSYSNRGTGNTIYF
TGTGCCAGCAGTTACTCGAACAGGGGCACTGGAAACACCATATATTTT
>TRBJ2-4|TRBV18|TRBD1
CASSRPPGTGSNIQYF
TGTGCCAGCTCACGACCTCCCGGGACAGGTTCAAACATTCAGTACTTC
>TRBJ2-7|TRBV11-2|TRBD2
CASSRLAGAANEQYF
TGTGCCAGCAGCCGCCTAGCGGGGGCGGCGAATGAGCAGTATTTC
>TRBJ2-1|TRBV10-1|TRBD2
CASSGPGLVNEQFF
TGCGCCAGCAGTGGTCCGGGACTAGTGAATGAGCAGTTCTTC
>TRBJ1-6|TRBV2|NA
CASSERAGRWGSPLHF
TGTGCCAGCAGTGAAAGGGCAGGGCGTTGGGGTTCACCCCTCCACTTT
>TRBJ1-5|TRBV25-1|NA
CASSLQGRNQPQHF
TGTGCCAGCAGTCTTCAGGGGCGCAATCAGCCCCAGCATTTT